What follows describes a single T cell receptor beta chain. These data belong to a study of blood T cell repertoires in COVID-19. Germline V lookup: CDR1 SGHTA, CDR2 FQGNSA. V lost 5 bases to trimming and J lost 7 bases; unmatched junction nucleotides: 7. The CDR3 has 15 amino acids. Clones were read by immunoSEQ multiplex PCR, and TCRdb kept only the in-frame ones, dropping some. Of about 120,000 clones listed, roughly four fifths are singletons. Sequenced sample: peripheral blood. The clonotype was recovered from a human donor in a cohort sampled during active COVID-19. The V gene is TRBV7-2, the J gene TRBJ1-4, with 10 bases matching TRBD1. This chain's CDR3 is CASSPTGTGVEKLFF. The DNA for the CDR3 is TGTGCCAGCAGCCCAACCGGGACAGGGGTTGAAAAACTGTTTTTT.